One and the same sample provided the 4 T cell receptor beta chains below, sequenced in a study of Ad26.COV2.S vaccination and SARS-CoV-2 variants. Treatment defined: 15 to 20 received Ad26.COV2.S at low or high dose, single or two shots; about 5 received placebo; per-sample allocation not given. It was on day 63 after the first vaccine or placebo injection that samples were taken. The method was immunoSEQ multiplex PCR; TCRdb's version includes in-frame clones alone and lacks a portion of them. This sample has hundreds of thousands of clones; around 92% occur once, and the top ten carry around 1.7%. The source material was peripheral blood, sampled in a trial of Ad26.COV2.S vaccine versus placebo. These receptors were taken from a person between 18 and 65 years old who received the Ad26.COV2.S COVID-19 vaccine or a placebo.

CDR3 in amino acids: CAWSGDSTSYEQYF. The CDR3 coding sequence is TGTGCCTGGAGTGGGGACAGCACCTCCTACGAGCAGTACTTC. The gene calls are TRBV30 and TRBJ2-7; 7 bases map to TRBD1. The germline gives CDR1 GTSNPN, CDR2 SVGIG (reference sequence). This CDR3 has 14 amino acids. The V and J ends lost 1 base and 0 bases, in that order; junction bases with no gene match: 3.

This clone was counted a single time. This rearrangement joins TRBV19 to TRBJ1-2; D is ambiguous. This CDR3 contains 13 residues. Deletions cut 5 bases from V and 3 bases from J, with 10 bases between. The V gene's germline CDR1 is LNHDA and CDR2 SQIVND (reference sequence). CDR3 DNA: TGTGCCAGTAGTCCGCACTATTACTATGGCTACACCTTC. Translation: CASSPHYYYGYTF.

The rearrangement uses TRBV4-3 and TRBJ1-3, with TRBD1 as a possible D gene (5 bases). V gave up 0 bases and J gave up 4 bases, with 13 bases separating them. This CDR3 contains 16 residues. Per germline, CDR1 LGHNA and CDR2 YSLEER. CDR3 coding DNA: TGCGCCAGCAGCCAAGACAGGGTACTTTACGGAAACACCATATATTTT. Its translation is CASSQDRVLYGNTIYF.

The chain couples TRBV15 to TRBJ1-5, with 7 bases aligning to TRBD1. The length of the CDR3 is 15 residues. Per the germline V gene, CDR1 is LNHNV and CDR2 is YYDKDF (reference sequence). Unmatched junction bases numbered 6, after V lost 3 bases and J lost 4 bases. CDR3 in amino acids: CATSSLDRENQPQHF. The CDR3 coding sequence is TGTGCCACCAGCAGTTTAGACAGGGAAAATCAGCCCCAGCATTTT.